This TCR beta chain was captured in a study of CD8 T cells in ankylosing spondylitis (dated by TCRdb to the late 2010s). Background for the entire study: To find TCR variants linked to disease, the study profiled T cell receptor beta repertoires in ankylosing spondylitis patients and healthy donors. The full study cohort comprised 25 ankylosing spondylitis patients and roughly 110 healthy donors. Samples of peripheral blood were taken, and for ankylosing spondylitis patients, synovial fluid was collected as well.

Comment on this clonotype: Its recognized antigen is unknown. Within one base of it there is no much larger clone, and no base qualities were kept.

Sequencing instrument: Illumina HiSeq 2500. TCR beta libraries were prepared by quantitative 5'-RACE with molecular barcodes. On the authors' methods: To identify disease-linked TCR variants, a new computational method was used, one built on a probabilistic model of VDJ rearrangement. Through fastp at Q25 and MiXCR, TCRdb rebuilt clones from the public reads, retaining in-frame beta chains. Rows are combined by CDR3 protein, so each entry shows the most common genes and DNA. Clone size and V and J calls follow TCRdb, not the original study. Across this sample there are a few hundred thousand distinct CDR3 sequences, with approximately 8% seen only once. The top ten clonotypes cover 13% to 15% of the sample. The germline V end is reduced by 5 bases and the J end by 5 bases; junction bases left unmatched: 8. The CDR3 goes from the cysteine to the phenylalanine over 14 residues. The retained sequence is limited to the CDR3, 42 bases, with the frame set at the first base. As encoded in the germline V gene, CDR1 is KGHSH while CDR2 is LQKENI.

Overall study results and their limits: Some of the motif variants had been reported before in the synovial fluid and blood of reactive arthritis patients, a finding that suggests common disease-initiation mechanisms. The disease-linked clones were reported as significantly enriched in matched synovial fluid samples from ankylosing spondylitis patients. Blood from ankylosing spondylitis patients appeared to be characterized by a TCR beta motif made up of about 8 highly homologous amino acid variants. The disease-linked clones showed a CD8+ phenotype and occurred at relatively low frequencies in peripheral blood.

The receptor's source is a male donor with ankylosing spondylitis. Recombination joined TRBV18 with TRBJ2-7; 8 of the junction bases match TRBD2. Sequencing was performed on blood, either unsorted or a sorted T cell fraction (not recorded which). This receptor carries the CDR3 CASSFTTSEDEQYF. The bases read TGTGCCAGCTCATTTACGACTAGCGAAGACGAGCAGTACTTC.